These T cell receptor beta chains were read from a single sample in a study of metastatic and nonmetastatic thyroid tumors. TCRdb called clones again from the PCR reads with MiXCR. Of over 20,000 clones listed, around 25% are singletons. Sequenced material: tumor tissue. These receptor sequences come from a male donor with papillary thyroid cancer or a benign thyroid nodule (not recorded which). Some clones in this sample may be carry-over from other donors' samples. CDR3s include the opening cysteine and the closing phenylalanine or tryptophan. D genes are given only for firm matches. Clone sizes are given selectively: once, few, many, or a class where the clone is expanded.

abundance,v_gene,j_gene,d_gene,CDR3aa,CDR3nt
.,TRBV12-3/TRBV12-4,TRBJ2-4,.,CASSGLAKNIQYF,TGTGCCAGCAGCGGCTTAGCCAAAAACATTCAGTACTTC
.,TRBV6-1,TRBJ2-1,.,CARSESTGYVQFF,TGTGCCAGGAGTGAATCGACAGGCTACGTGCAGTTCTTC
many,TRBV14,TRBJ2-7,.,CASSFRTAYSYEQYF,TGTGCCAGCAGCTTTAGGACAGCATACTCCTACGAGCAGTACTTC
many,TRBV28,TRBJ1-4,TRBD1,CASSRHGTGNEKLFF,TGTGCCAGCAGCCGCCACGGGACAGGGAATGAAAAACTGTTTTTT
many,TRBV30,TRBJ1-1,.,CAWSQGLQNTEAFF,TGTGCCTGGAGTCAGGGCCTCCAGAACACTGAAGCTTTCTTT
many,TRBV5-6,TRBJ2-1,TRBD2,CASSLLAGTRSSNEQFF,TGTGCCAGCAGCTTACTAGCCGGGACTAGATCTTCCAATGAGCAGTTCTTC
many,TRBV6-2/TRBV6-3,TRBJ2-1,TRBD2,CASSYSFSGSYNEQFF,TGTGCCAGCAGTTACTCGTTTAGCGGGTCATACAATGAGCAGTTCTTC
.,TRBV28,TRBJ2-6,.,CASTLGTAGFNVLTF,TGTGCCAGCACCTTGGGTACCGCTGGGTTCAACGTCCTGACTTTC
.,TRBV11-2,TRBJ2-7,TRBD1,CAGSSKAGTGRDEQYF,TGTGCCGGCAGCTCTAAAGCCGGGACAGGGAGGGACGAGCAGTACTTC
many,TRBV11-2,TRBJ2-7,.,CASSLEERWGLYEQYF,TGTGCCAGCAGCTTAGAAGAGCGTTGGGGTCTCTACGAGCAGTACTTC
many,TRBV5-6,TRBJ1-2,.,CASSLDGPGGYTF,TGTGCCAGCAGCTTGGACGGACCAGGGGGCTACACCTTC
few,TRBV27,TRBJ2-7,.,CASSRTIFGSYEQYF,TGTGCCAGCAGTCGAACTATATTCGGCTCCTACGAGCAGTACTTC
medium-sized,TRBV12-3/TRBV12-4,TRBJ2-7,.,CASSLTAHHPYEQYF,TGTGCCAGCAGTTTAACAGCACATCACCCCTACGAGCAGTACTTC
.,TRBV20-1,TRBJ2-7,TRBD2,CIARDPGLAGLSSYDQYF,TGCATTGCTAGAGATCCGGGACTAGCGGGTTTAAGCTCCTACGATCAGTACTTC
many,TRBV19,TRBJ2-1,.,CASRASLNEQFF,TGTGCCAGTAGAGCGTCTCTCAATGAGCAGTTCTTC
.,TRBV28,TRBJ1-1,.,CASSLTATEDFF,TGTGCCAGCAGTCTGACAGCGACTGAAGATTTCTTT
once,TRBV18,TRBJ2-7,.,CASSRDPSSYEQYF,TGTGCCAGCTCTAGGGACCCGAGCTCCTACGAGCAGTACTTC
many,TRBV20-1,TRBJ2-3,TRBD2,CSALGSLAGPDTQYF,TGCAGTGCCCTAGGATCTTTAGCGGGACCAGATACGCAGTATTTT
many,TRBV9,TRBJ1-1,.,CASSPWASEDTEAFF,TGTGCCAGCAGCCCCTGGGCCTCCGAGGATACTGAAGCTTTCTTT
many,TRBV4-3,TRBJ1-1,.,CASSQDYTRYTEAFF,TGCGCCAGCAGCCAGGACTACACCCGATACACTGAAGCTTTCTTT
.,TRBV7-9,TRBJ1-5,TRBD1,CASSRGQFDQPQHF,TGTGCCAGCAGCCGGGGACAGTTTGATCAGCCCCAGCATTTT
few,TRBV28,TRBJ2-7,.,CASSLLPDFQYEQYF,TGTGCCAGCAGTTTACTACCGGACTTCCAATACGAGCAGTACTTC
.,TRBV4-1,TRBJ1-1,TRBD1,CASSQDMAGGWTEAFF,TGCGCCAGCAGCCAAGACATGGCAGGGGGATGGACTGAAGCTTTCTTT
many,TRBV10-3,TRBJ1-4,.,CAIRRDNEKLFF,TGTGCCATCCGGCGGGATAATGAAAAACTGTTTTTT
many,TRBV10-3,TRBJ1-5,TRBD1,CAISGTGYSNQPQHF,TGTGCCATCAGCGGGACAGGGTATAGCAATCAGCCCCAGCATTTT
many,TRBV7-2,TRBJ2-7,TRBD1,CASSRRTGSYEQYF,TGTGCCAGCAGCCGCCGGACAGGCTCCTACGAGCAGTACTTC
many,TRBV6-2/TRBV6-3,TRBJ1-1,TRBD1,CASATGENTEAFF,TGTGCCAGTGCTACAGGGGAGAACACTGAAGCTTTCTTT
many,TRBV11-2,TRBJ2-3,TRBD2,CASSLEAGGGTDTQYF,TGTGCCAGCAGCTTAGAAGCGGGAGGTGGCACAGATACGCAGTATTTT
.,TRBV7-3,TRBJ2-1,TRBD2,CAISSSGRTSEQFF,TGTGCCATCAGCTCCAGCGGGAGGACGAGTGAGCAGTTCTTC
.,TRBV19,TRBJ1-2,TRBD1,CASSIHRGGYTF,TGTGCCAGTAGTATCCACAGGGGTGGCTACACCTTC
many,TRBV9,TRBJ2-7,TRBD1,CASSVGQGYSYEQYF,TGTGCCAGCAGCGTAGGACAGGGCTACTCCTACGAGCAGTACTTC
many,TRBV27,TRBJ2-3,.,CASSSRVPDTQYF,TGTGCCAGCAGTTCCAGGGTCCCAGATACGCAGTATTTT
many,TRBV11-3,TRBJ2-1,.,CASSPQPKRSSYNEQFF,TGTGCCAGCAGCCCCCAGCCCAAGCGGAGCTCCTACAATGAGCAGTTCTTC
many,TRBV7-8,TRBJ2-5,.,CASSLGQQETQYF,TGTGCCAGCAGCTTGGGCCAACAAGAGACCCAGTACTTC
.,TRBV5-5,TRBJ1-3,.,CASSTPSSGNTIYF,TGTGCCAGCAGCACTCCTTCCTCTGGAAACACCATATATTTT
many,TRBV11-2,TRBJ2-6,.,CASSLGHSGANVLTF,TGTGCCAGCAGCCTAGGACATTCTGGGGCCAACGTCCTGACTTTC
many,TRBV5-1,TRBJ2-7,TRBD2,CASRLAGGDEQYF,TGCGCCAGCAGACTAGCGGGAGGCGACGAGCAGTACTTC
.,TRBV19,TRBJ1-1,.,CASSGIDFRNTEAFF,TGTGCCAGTAGTGGGATCGATTTCAGGAACACTGAAGCTTTCTTT
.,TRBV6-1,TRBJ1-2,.,CASRGIGAIRPDAYTF,TGTGCCAGCAGGGGGATTGGGGCGATTCGTCCCGATGCCTACACCTTC
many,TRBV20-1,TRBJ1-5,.,CSASDSTGSQDQPQHF,TGCAGTGCTAGCGACTCCACAGGGTCCCAGGATCAGCCCCAGCATTTT
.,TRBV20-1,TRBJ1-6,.,CSARDRGRDSSPLHF,TGCAGTGCTAGAGATAGGGGCAGGGATTCTTCACCCCTCCACTTT
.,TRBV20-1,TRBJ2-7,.,CSARQSLALFSYEQYF,TGTAGTGCTAGGCAGAGCCTAGCGCTTTTCTCCTACGAGCAGTACTTC
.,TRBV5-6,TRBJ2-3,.,CASSLVTADTQYF,TGTGCCAGCAGCTTGGTAACGGCAGATACGCAGTATTTT
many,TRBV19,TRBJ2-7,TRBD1,CASSIGGDRAYEQYF,TGTGCCAGTAGTATAGGGGGGGACAGGGCCTACGAGCAGTACTTC
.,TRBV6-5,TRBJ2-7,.,CARSYSRVCTRIYEQYF,TGTGCCAGGAGTTACTCGAGGGTGTGCACCCGTATCTACGAGCAGTACTTC
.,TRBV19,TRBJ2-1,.,CASSIQGNSYNEQFF,TGTGCCAGTAGTATACAGGGTAATTCCTACAATGAGCAGTTCTTC
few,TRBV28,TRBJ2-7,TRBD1,CASSLFYRDRGSYEQYF,TGTGCCAGCAGTTTATTTTACCGGGACAGGGGGTCCTACGAGCAGTACTTC
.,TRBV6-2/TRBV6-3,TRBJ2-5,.,CASRPPEDKGWEETQYF,TGTGCCAGCAGACCCCCCGAAGACAAGGGGTGGGAAGAGACCCAGTACTTC
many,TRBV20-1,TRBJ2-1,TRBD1,CSASLGTGGNEQFF,TGCAGTGCTTCCCTCGGGACAGGGGGCAATGAGCAGTTCTTC
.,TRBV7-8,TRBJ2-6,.,CASSLWSSLANVLTF,TGTGCCAGCAGCTTATGGTCCTCTTTGGCCAACGTCCTGACTTTC
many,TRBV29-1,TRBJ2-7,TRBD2,CSVVSSGSGHEQYF,TGCAGCGTTGTGTCTAGCGGGAGTGGTCACGAGCAGTACTTC
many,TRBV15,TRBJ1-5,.,CATSSDLDQPQHF,TGTGCCACCAGCAGCGATCTAGATCAGCCCCAGCATTTT
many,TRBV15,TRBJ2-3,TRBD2,CATSKHPGLAGGPVSDTQYF,TGTGCCACCAGCAAGCACCCAGGACTAGCGGGAGGGCCGGTGTCAGATACGCAGTATTTT